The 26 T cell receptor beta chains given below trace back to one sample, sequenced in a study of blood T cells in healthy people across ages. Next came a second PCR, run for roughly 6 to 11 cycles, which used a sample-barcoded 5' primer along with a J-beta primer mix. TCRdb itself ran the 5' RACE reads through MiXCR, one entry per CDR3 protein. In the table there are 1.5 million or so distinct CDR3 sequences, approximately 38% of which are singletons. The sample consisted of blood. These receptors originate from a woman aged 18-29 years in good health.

Here the CDR3 DNA reads TGTGCCAGCAGTACTAGCGGGACCTCCGTGCGTACCGGGGAGCTGTTTTTT. Its translation: CASSTSGTSVRTGELFF. V and J are TRBV25-1 and TRBJ2-2; 10 bases align to TRBD2. The germline V gene has CDR1 MGHDK and CDR2 SYGVNS. This CDR3 has 17 residues. With V trimmed by 5 bases and J by 5 bases, 11 bases remained unmatched.

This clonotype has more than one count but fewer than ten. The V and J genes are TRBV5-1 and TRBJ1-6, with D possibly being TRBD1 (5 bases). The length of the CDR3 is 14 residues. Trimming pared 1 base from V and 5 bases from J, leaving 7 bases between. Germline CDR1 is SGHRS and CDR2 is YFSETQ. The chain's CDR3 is CASSLSQDNSPLHF. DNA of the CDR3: TGCGCCAGCAGCTTGTCACAGGATAATTCACCCCTCCACTTT.

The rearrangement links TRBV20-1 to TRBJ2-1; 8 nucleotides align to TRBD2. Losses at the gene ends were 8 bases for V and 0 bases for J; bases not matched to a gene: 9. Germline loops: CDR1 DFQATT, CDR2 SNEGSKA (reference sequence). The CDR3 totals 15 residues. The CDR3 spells CSPSGGASSYNEQFF. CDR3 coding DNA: TGCAGTCCGTCCGGGGGGGCAAGCTCCTACAATGAGCAGTTCTTC.

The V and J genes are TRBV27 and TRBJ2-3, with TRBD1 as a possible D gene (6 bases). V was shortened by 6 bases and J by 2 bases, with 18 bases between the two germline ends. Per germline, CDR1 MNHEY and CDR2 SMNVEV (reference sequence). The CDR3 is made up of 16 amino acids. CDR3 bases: TGTGCCAGCAGCCCAAAGGGGGATAGGGTCACAGATACGCAGTATTTT. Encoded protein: CASSPKGDRVTDTQYF.

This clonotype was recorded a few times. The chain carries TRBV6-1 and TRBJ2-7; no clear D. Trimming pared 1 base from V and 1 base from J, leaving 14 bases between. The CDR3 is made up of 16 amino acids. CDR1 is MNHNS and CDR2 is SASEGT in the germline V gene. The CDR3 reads CASSEGQMADSYEQYF. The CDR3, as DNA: TGTGCCAGCAGTGAAGGACAAATGGCAGATTCCTACGAGCAGTACTTC.

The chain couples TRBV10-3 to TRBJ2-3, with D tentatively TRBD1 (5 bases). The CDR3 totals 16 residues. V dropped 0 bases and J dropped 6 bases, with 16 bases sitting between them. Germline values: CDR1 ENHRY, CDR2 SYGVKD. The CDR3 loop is CAISESGAMSADTQYF. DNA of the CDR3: TGTGCCATCAGTGAGTCTGGGGCCATGAGTGCGGATACGCAGTATTTT.

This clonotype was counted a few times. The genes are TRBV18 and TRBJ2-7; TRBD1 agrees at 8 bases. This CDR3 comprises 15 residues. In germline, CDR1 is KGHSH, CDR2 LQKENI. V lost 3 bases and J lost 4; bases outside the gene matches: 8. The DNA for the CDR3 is TGTGCCAGCTCACCCAGTGGCAGGGGGCTTTACGAGCAGTACTTC. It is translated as CASSPSGRGLYEQYF.

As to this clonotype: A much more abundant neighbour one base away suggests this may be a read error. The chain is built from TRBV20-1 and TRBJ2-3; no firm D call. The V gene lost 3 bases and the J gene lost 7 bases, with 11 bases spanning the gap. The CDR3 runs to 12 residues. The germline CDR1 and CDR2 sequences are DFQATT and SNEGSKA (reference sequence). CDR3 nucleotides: TGCAGTGCTAGGGGCGGTTCCCATACGCAGTATTTT. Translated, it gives CSARGGSHTQYF.

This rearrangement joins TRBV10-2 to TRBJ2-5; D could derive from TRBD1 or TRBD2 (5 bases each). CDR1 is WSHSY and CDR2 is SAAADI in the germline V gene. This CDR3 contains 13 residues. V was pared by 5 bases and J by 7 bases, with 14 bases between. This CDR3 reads CASSSSGTGTQYF. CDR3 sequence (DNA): TGCGCCAGCAGTAGCTCCGGGACGGGGACCCAGTACTTC.

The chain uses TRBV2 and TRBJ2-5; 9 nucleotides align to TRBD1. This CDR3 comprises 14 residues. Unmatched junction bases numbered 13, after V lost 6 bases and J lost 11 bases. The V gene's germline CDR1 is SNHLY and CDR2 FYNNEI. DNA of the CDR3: TGTGCCAGCAGCCGACAGGGGGTGGGCTATGAGCAGTACTTC. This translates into CASSRQGVGYEQYF.

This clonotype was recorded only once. The CDR3 loop reads CAGCQSTSGRDNEQFF. For the CDR3, the DNA is TGTGCCGGGTGCCAGTCGACTAGCGGGAGGGACAATGAGCAGTTCTTC. The chain is built from TRBV5-4 and TRBJ2-1; 14 bases map to TRBD2. The CDR3 has 16 amino acids. The trim removed 10 bases at V and 5 bases at J, leaving 11 bases unmatched. The germline V gene has CDR1 SGHNT and CDR2 YYREEE (reference sequence).

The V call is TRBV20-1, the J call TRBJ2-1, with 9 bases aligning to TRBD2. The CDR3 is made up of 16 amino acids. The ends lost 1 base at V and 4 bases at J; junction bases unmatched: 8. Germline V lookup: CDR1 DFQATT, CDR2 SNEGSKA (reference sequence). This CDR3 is CSARAARGGLYNEQFF. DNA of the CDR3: TGCAGTGCTAGAGCCGCGCGGGGGGGCTTGTACAATGAGCAGTTCTTC.

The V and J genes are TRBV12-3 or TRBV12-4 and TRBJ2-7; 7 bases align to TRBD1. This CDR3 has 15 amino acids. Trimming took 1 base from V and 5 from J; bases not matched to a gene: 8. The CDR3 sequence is CASSLGDRAGNEQYF. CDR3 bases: TGTGCCAGCAGTTTAGGTGACAGGGCCGGTAACGAGCAGTACTTC.

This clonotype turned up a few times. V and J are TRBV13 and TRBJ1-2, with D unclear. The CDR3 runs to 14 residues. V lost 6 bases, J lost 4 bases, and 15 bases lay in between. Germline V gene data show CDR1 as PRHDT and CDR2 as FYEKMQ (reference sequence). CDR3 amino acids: CASSNSQLFYGYTF. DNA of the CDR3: TGTGCCAGCAGTAATAGCCAACTATTCTATGGCTACACCTTC.

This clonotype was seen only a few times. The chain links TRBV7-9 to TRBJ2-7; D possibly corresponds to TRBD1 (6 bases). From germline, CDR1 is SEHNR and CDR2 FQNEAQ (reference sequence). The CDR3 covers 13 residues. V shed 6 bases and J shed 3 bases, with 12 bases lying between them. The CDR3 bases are TGTGCCAGCAGTTACCAGGGGTACTACGAGCAGTACTTC. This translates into CASSYQGYYEQYF.

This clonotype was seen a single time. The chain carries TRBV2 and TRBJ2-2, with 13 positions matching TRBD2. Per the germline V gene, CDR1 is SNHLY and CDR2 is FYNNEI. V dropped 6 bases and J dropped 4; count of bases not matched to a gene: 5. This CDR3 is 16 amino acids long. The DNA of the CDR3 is TGTGCCAGCAGATCCCGGACTAGCGGGGGCACCGGGGAGCTGTTTTTT. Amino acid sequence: CASRSRTSGGTGELFF.

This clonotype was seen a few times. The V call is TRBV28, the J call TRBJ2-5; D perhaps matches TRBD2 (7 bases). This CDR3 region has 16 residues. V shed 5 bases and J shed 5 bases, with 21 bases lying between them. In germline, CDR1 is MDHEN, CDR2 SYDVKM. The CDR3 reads CASSPPAGAVKETQYF. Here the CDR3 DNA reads TGTGCCAGCAGTCCACCTGCGGGGGCGGTTAAGGAGACCCAGTACTTC. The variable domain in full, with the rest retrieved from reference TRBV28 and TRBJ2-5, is DVKVTQSSRYLVKRTGEKVFLECVQDMDHENMFWYRQDPGLGLRLIYFSYDVKMKEKGDIPEGYSVSREKKERFSLILESASTNQTSMYLCASSPPAGAVKETQYFGPGTRLLVL.

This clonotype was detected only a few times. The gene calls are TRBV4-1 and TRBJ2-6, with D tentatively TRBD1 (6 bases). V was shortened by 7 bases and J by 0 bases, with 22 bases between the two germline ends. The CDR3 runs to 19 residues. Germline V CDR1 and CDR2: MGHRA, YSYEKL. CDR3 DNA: TGCGCCAGCACCCTAGGGGGTAGGACAGTTCTCTCTGGGGCCAACGTCCTGACTTTC. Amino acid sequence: CASTLGGRTVLSGANVLTF.

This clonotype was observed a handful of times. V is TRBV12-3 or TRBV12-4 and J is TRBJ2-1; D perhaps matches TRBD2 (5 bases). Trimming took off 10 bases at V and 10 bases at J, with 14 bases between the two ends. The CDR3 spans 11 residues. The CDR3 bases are TGTGCCACCCAAAATTGGGAGGAGCAGTTCTTC. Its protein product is CATQNWEEQFF.

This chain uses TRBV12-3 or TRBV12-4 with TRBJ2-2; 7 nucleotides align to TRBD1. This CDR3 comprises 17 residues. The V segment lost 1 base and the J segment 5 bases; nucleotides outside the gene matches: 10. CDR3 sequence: CASSLGGGAYRTGELFF. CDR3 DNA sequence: TGTGCCAGCAGTTTAGGAGGGGGCGCGTATCGGACCGGGGAGCTGTTTTTT.

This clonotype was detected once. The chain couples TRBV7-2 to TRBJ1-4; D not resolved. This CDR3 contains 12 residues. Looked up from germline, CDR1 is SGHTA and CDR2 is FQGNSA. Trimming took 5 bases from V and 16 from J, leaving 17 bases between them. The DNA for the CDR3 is TGTGCCAGCAGCATTGTACCCGGGCCGCCGTTTTTT. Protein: CASSIVPGPPFF.

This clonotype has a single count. CDR3 in DNA: TGTGCCAGTACAGTACTCCCCTACGAGCAGTACTTC. It yields the protein CASTVLPYEQYF. The chain couples TRBV25-1 to TRBJ2-4; D is unresolved. The end of the DNA fits TRBJ2-7 better, so the J call may be wrong. Germline V lookup: CDR1 MGHDK, CDR2 SYGVNS. The CDR3 length is 12 residues.

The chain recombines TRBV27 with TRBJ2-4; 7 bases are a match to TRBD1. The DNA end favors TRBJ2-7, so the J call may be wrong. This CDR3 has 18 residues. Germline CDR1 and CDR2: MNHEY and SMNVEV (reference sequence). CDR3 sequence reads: CASSFPYGTASDSYEQYF. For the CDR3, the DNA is TGTGCCAGCAGTTTCCCCTACGGGACAGCGTCCGACTCCTACGAGCAGTACTTC.

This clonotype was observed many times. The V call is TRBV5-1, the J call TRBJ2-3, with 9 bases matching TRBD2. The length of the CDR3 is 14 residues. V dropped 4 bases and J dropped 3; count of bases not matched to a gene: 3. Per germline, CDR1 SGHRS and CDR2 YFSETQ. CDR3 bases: TGCGCCAGCAGCCTGGGACTAGCTACAGATACGCAGTATTTT. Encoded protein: CASSLGLATDTQYF.

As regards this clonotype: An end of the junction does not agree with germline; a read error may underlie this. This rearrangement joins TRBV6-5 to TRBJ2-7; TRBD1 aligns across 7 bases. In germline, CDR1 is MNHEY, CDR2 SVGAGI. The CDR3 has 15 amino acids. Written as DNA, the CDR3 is TGTGCCAGCGGTTACCCCGGGACAGCCGGATACGAGCAGTACTTC. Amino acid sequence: CASGYPGTAGYEQYF.

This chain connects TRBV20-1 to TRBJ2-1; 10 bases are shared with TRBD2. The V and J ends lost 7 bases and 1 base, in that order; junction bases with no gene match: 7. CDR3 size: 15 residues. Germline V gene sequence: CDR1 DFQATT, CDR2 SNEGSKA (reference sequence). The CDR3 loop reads CSEIGLADSYNEQFF. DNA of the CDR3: TGCAGTGAAATAGGACTAGCGGATTCCTACAATGAGCAGTTCTTC.